This entry is about one T cell receptor beta chain. Antigen unknown. These data are taken from a study of T-cell memory formation after mild COVID-19. TCRdb fed the 5' RACE reads into MiXCR, producing one record per CDR3 protein. Counted here are roughly 600,000 distinct CDR3 sequences, roughly 18% occurring once; the ten biggest clones make up about 12%. Whole-study results and caveats: CD4+ clones that contracted lay mainly in CM and EM; CD8+ ones lay in EMRA.

Sequenced: PBMCs or a T cell subset sorted from them (not recorded which). This clonotype was obtained from an adult woman who had mild COVID-19 (a few samples of this study predate the infection). Cell type and time point are not known.

This CDR3 reads CASSAPGGEDTQYF. The CDR3 coding sequence is TGTGCCAGCAGTGCGCCGGGAGGAGAAGATACGCAGTATTTT. The rearrangement joins TRBV6-5 to TRBJ2-3; TRBD2 agrees at 7 bases. The CDR3 is 14 amino acids. In germline, CDR1 is MNHEY, CDR2 SVGAGI. V shed 5 bases and J 5 bases; nucleotides not matched to a gene: 7.